This TCR beta chain was captured in a study of blood T cells in healthy people across ages. Study-wide results and limits: Among long-lived donors, naive CD4+ cells were more numerous and diversity higher than in aged donors.

A J-beta primer mix and a sample-barcoded 5' primer were used in a second PCR of about 6 to 12 cycles. TCRdb redid the calling of the 5' RACE reads with MiXCR, one entry per CDR3 protein. The table includes 760,000 or so distinct CDR3 sequences, around 25% detected once. Donation came from healthy Caucasian individuals in Russia who were aged about 6 to 95. Details on this clonotype: Its target is not known.

The V and J ends lost 6 bases and 5 bases, in that order; junction bases with no gene match: 2. The CDR3 covers 14 residues. CDR1 and CDR2 (germline): MNHEY, SMNVEV (reference sequence). The data also belong to a second study, concerning T cells of mothers and their children. This second study notes: Donors were three healthy Caucasian mothers and their six children.

The TCR was taken from a boy between 5 and 17 years old in good health. The chain uses TRBV27 and TRBJ2-5; 14 nucleotides align to TRBD2. Sequencing input: blood. The CDR3 spells CASRGLAGVETQYF. CDR3 DNA sequence: TGTGCCAGCAGGGGACTAGCGGGAGTGGAGACCCAGTACTTC.